These 16 T cell receptor beta chains were sequenced from one sample in a study of cytomegalovirus exposure and HLA in healthy donors. PCR primers comprised 60 Vbeta and 13 Jbeta primers. This table comes from immunoSEQ multiplex PCR, and its TCRdb copy is limited to in-frame clones, with some not included. Of more than 75,000 clones in the sample, roughly four fifths are singletons; the top ten hold 5.6%. The sample consisted of PBMCs. The source of these receptors is a woman under 30 in good health and CMV-seropositive.

The V call is TRBV28, the J call TRBJ2-2, with 7 bases fitting TRBD2. Per the germline V gene, CDR1 is MDHEN and CDR2 is SYDVKM. Trimming took 7 bases from V and 6 from J; bases not matched to a gene: 5. The CDR3 has 13 residues. The CDR3 DNA follows: TGTGCCAGCACGGGGACTAAAGCCGGGGAGCTGTTTTTT. Residues: CASTGTKAGELFF.

The V gene is TRBV4-1, the J gene TRBJ2-7, with TRBD1 matching 10 bases. Losses at the gene ends were 1 base for V and 3 bases for J; bases not matched to a gene: 3. This CDR3 is 15 amino acids long. Germline lookup yields CDR1 MGHRA and CDR2 YSYEKL. The CDR3 protein is CASSQGRDRGYEQYF. The CDR3 DNA reads as TGCGCCAGCAGCCAAGGGCGGGACAGGGGCTACGAGCAGTACTTC.

The CDR3 loop reads CASSVATPGADQPQHF. The CDR3 bases are TGTGCCAGCAGTGTAGCAACCCCAGGGGCCGATCAGCCCCAGCATTTT. The chain is built from TRBV2 and TRBJ1-5; tentative D call: TRBD1 (6 bases). V was shortened by 4 bases and J by 5 bases, with 18 bases between the two germline ends. Germline V gene data show CDR1 as SNHLY and CDR2 as FYNNEI. The CDR3 covers 16 residues.

This clone was found a few times. This chain connects TRBV10-3 to TRBJ1-1; D might be TRBD1 (6 bases). V dropped 10 bases and J dropped 3 bases, with 21 bases sitting between them. There are 15 residues in the CDR3. Germline lookup yields CDR1 ENHRY and CDR2 SYGVKD. The CDR3 DNA sequence: TGTGCCACATCAGTGTTTACAGGGAAGGACACTGAAGCTTTCTTT. This translates into CATSVFTGKDTEAFF.

The V call is TRBV7-2, the J call TRBJ2-2, with D tentatively TRBD2 (6 bases). The CDR3 runs to 14 residues. The germline V gene has CDR1 SGHTA and CDR2 FQGNSA. V was trimmed by 5 bases and J by 6 bases, leaving 13 bases between them. The CDR3 bases are TGTGCCAGCAGCCCACAGCCGGGGGCCGGGGAGCTGTTTTTT. Translated: CASSPQPGAGELFF.

This rearrangement joins TRBV2 to TRBJ2-7, with a weak D call TRBD1 (6 bases). Trimming left V 2 bases short and J 2 bases short, with 7 bases between. In germline, CDR1 is SNHLY, CDR2 FYNNEI. The CDR3 is 13 residues long. CDR3 in amino acids: CASSEQGTYEQYF. The CDR3 DNA follows: TGTGCCAGCAGTGAACAGGGGACCTACGAGCAGTACTTC.

The chain joins TRBV2 to TRBJ2-7; the match to TRBD2 covers 7 bases. V lost 5 bases, J lost 4 bases, and 5 bases stayed unmatched. This CDR3 region has 13 residues. Germline assignment: CDR1 SNHLY and CDR2 FYNNEI. The CDR3 nucleotides read TGTGCCAGCAGTCTAGCGGAGACTTACGAGCAGTACTTC. This codes for CASSLAETYEQYF.

This chain links TRBV6-6 with TRBJ2-7; TRBD2 might be the D (6 bases). The V end lost 6 bases, the J end lost 12 bases, and 21 bases lay between the germline ends. Germline loops: CDR1 MNHNY, CDR2 SVGAGI (reference sequence). The CDR3 is made up of 13 amino acids. This CDR3 reads CASRTRDSQPWYF. Here the CDR3 DNA reads TGTGCCAGCAGGACCCGGGACTCCCAGCCGTGGTACTTC.

This clone came up a few times. The gene calls are TRBV6-6 and TRBJ1-1, with D uncertain. Germline assignment: CDR1 MNHNY and CDR2 SVGAGI (reference sequence). The CDR3 contains 14 residues. V was cut by 1 base and J by 4 bases, with 10 bases left in between. The CDR3 is CASSYFPSSTEAFF. The CDR3 DNA is TGTGCCAGCAGTTACTTCCCCTCGTCCACTGAAGCTTTCTTT.

This clone was counted between two and nine times. The chain employs TRBV5-6 and TRBJ2-7; D is unclear. Trimming took off 1 base at V and 0 bases at J, with 8 bases between the two ends. Looked up from germline, CDR1 is SGHDT and CDR2 is YYEEEE. The CDR3 length is 14 residues. The CDR3 sequence: CASSLTQNSYEQYF. The CDR3 DNA follows: TGTGCCAGCAGCTTGACACAGAACTCCTACGAGCAGTACTTC.

The chain employs TRBV7-9 and TRBJ1-2; D unresolved. Germline CDR1 SEHNR, CDR2 FQNEAQ (reference sequence). This CDR3 comprises 13 residues. Deletions cut 6 bases from V and 3 bases from J, with 11 bases between. The CDR3 is CASRPTGDYGYTF. The CDR3, as DNA: TGTGCCAGCAGGCCTACCGGGGACTATGGCTACACCTTC.

This chain joins TRBV29-1 and TRBJ1-2; D remains ambiguous. Germline values: CDR1 SQVTM, CDR2 ANQGSEA. The CDR3 is 12 amino acids. Trimming removed 4 bases from V and 3 bases from J, with 9 bases in between. CDR3 loop: CSVGWAYYGYTF. CDR3 sequence (DNA): TGCAGCGTTGGTTGGGCATACTATGGCTACACCTTC.

The rearrangement uses TRBV7-2 and TRBJ2-7, with D unclear. V lost 5 bases, J lost 2 bases, and 16 bases lay in between. Germline CDR1 and CDR2: SGHTA and FQGNSA. The CDR3 length is 15 residues. The CDR3 loop reads CASSPGILEPYEQYF. The CDR3 DNA reads TGTGCCAGCAGCCCCGGAATTCTAGAACCCTACGAGCAGTACTTC. Full variable domain (rest looked up from reference TRBV7-2 and TRBJ2-7): GAGVSQSPSNKVTEKGKDVELRCDPISGHTALYWYRQSLGQGLEFLIYFQGNSAPDKSGLPSDRFSAERTGGSVSTLTIQRTQQEDSAVYLCASSPGILEPYEQYFGPGTRLTVT.

CDR3 amino acids: CASSSLAGPYNEQFF. The CDR3 nucleotides read TGCGCCAGCAGCTCATTAGCGGGCCCCTACAATGAGCAGTTCTTC. The chain carries TRBV5-1 and TRBJ2-1, with 7 positions matching TRBD2. Germline V lookup: CDR1 SGHRS, CDR2 YFSETQ. The CDR3 is 15 residues long. V was pared by 3 bases and J by 2 bases, with 5 bases of the junction left unmatched. Looking up the rest from reference TRBV5-1 and TRBJ2-1 gives the full variable domain: KAGVTQTPRYLIKTRGQQVTLSCSPISGHRSVSWYQQTPGQGLQFLFEYFSETQRNKGNFPGRFSGRQFSNSRSEMNVSTLELGDSALYLCASSSLAGPYNEQFFGPGTRLTVL.

This sequence joins TRBV5-1 and TRBJ2-3, with D maybe TRBD2 (6 bases). The V and J ends lost 3 bases and 6 bases respectively, with 11 bases between them. The CDR3 totals 13 residues. Germline V gene data show CDR1 as SGHRS and CDR2 as YFSETQ. This CDR3 reads CASSSTGGDTQYF. CDR3 in DNA: TGCGCCAGCAGCTCCACTGGGGGGGATACGCAGTATTTT.

V and J are TRBV11-3 and TRBJ2-7; tentatively, D is TRBD1 (5 bases). The CDR3 has 15 residues. Germline CDR1 is SGHNT and CDR2 is YENEEA. The V end was cut by 5 bases, the J end by 2 bases, with 16 bases between. CDR3 in amino acids: CASSQGPLGPYEQYF. The CDR3 DNA sequence: TGTGCCAGCAGCCAAGGACCTCTGGGGCCCTACGAGCAGTACTTC.